The 32 T cell receptor beta chains reported below all come from one sample, sequenced in a study of response to subunit inactivated influenza vaccine. TCRdb called the RT-PCR reads again in MiXCR, with one record for every CDR3 protein. The data show roughly 790,000 distinct CDR3 sequences, 21% seen once. Sample: PBMCs from blood, taken about 5 days after vaccination. The receptors here all came from a man between 45 and 60 years old who received an inactivated influenza vaccine.

This clonotype was found a few times. This chain links TRBV5-5 with TRBJ2-1, with 11 nucleotides matching TRBD1. Germline V lookup: CDR1 SGHKS, CDR2 YYEKEE (reference sequence). J was trimmed by 8 bases and V by 5 bases; bases with no gene match: 9. CDR3 length: 15 residues. The CDR3 spells CASRYGQGALYEQFF. CDR3 coding DNA: TGTGCCAGCAGATATGGACAGGGGGCTTTATATGAGCAGTTCTTC.

The chain has TRBV30 and TRBJ2-7, with TRBD1 matching over 8 bases. The V gene end was trimmed by 5 bases and the J gene end by 1 base; junction bases not matched to a gene: 4. Germline CDR1 and CDR2: GTSNPN and SVGIG (reference sequence). The CDR3 is 13 residues long. The CDR3 DNA reads as TGTGCCTGGGGACAGGGTACTTCCTACGAGCAGTACTTC. It specifies CAWGQGTSYEQYF.

This clonotype was counted between two and nine times. The V call is TRBV7-9, the J call TRBJ1-3, with D possibly TRBD1 on 5 matching bases. Germline V gives CDR1 SEHNR, CDR2 FQNEAQ (reference sequence). V was pared by 7 bases and J by 0 bases, with 13 bases between. The CDR3 runs to 15 residues. The CDR3 spells CASIDSLYSGNTIYF. CDR3 DNA sequence: TGTGCCAGCATTGACAGCTTATACTCTGGAAACACCATATATTTT.

The chain links TRBV29-1 to TRBJ2-2; the match to TRBD2 covers 10 bases. The CDR3 extends over 15 amino acids. V was pared by 7 bases and J by 5 bases, with 10 bases of the junction left unmatched. CDR1 is SQVTM, CDR2 ANQGSEA, per germline. Written as DNA, the CDR3 is TGCAGCGCCGGATTGACTAGCGGGCCAACCGGGGAGCTGTTTTTT. Encoded protein: CSAGLTSGPTGELFF.

This clonotype was detected a few times. The chain joins TRBV4-3 to TRBJ1-2; 8 positions match TRBD1. CDR3 length equals 15 residues. Looked up from germline, CDR1 is LGHNA and CDR2 is YSLEER. The V and J ends lost 0 bases and 4 bases, in that order; junction bases with no gene match: 4. The CDR3 loop is CASSQETGAFYGYTF. DNA for the CDR3: TGCGCCAGCAGCCAAGAGACAGGGGCATTCTATGGCTACACCTTC.

The V and J genes are TRBV20-1 and TRBJ1-2; weak D call: TRBD1 (5 bases). The CDR3 loop spans 15 amino acids. With 3 bases removed from V and 4 bases from J, the gap between germline ends came to 18 bases. Germline V gene sequence: CDR1 DFQATT, CDR2 SNEGSKA (reference sequence). The CDR3 bases are TGCAGTGCTAGTAATTCGGGGCGTCCACCCTATGGCTACACCTTC. As protein: CSASNSGRPPYGYTF.

There are a few counts of this clonotype. V gene TRBV7-2 combines with J gene TRBJ1-3; D is uncertain. Per the germline V gene, CDR1 is SGHTA and CDR2 is FQGNSA. This CDR3 is built from 16 residues. V lost 5 bases, J lost 2 bases, and 16 bases lay in between. The chain's CDR3 is CASSPPGTRAGNTIYF. CDR3 nucleotide sequence: TGTGCCAGCAGCCCACCGGGAACGCGAGCTGGAAACACCATATATTTT.

The chain recombines TRBV9 with TRBJ2-1; TRBD2 agrees at 9 bases. V dropped 2 bases and J dropped 4; count of bases not matched to a gene: 7. The germline V gene encodes CDR1 SGDLS and CDR2 YYNGEE. CDR3 length equals 16 residues. CDR3: CASSVRLAATYNEQFF. The CDR3 bases are TGTGCCAGCAGCGTCAGACTAGCGGCTACTTACAATGAGCAGTTCTTC.

This clonotype was counted between two and nine times. The rearrangement uses TRBV11-2 and TRBJ2-1; the match to TRBD1 covers 7 bases. Trimming took 0 bases from V and 3 from J; bases not matched to a gene: 5. Germline V gives CDR1 SGHAT, CDR2 FQNNGV. The CDR3 consists of 16 residues. The DNA of the CDR3 is TGTGCCAGCAGCTTAGATTTGGGACAGAGCTACAATGAGCAGTTCTTC. It is translated as CASSLDLGQSYNEQFF.

Ten or more counts support this clonotype. The gene calls are TRBV20-1 and TRBJ2-7; possible D gene TRBD1, 6 bases. The V gene's germline CDR1 is DFQATT and CDR2 SNEGSKA (reference sequence). This CDR3 contains 15 residues. Deletions cut 3 bases from V and 5 bases from J, with 20 bases between. CDR3: CSARNPYTGRNEQYF. In DNA, the CDR3 is TGCAGTGCTAGGAATCCTTATACAGGGCGGAACGAGCAGTACTTC.

The chain joins TRBV6-5 to TRBJ2-2; D might be TRBD2 (5 bases). In germline, CDR1 is MNHEY, CDR2 SVGAGI. Deletions cut 4 bases from V and 4 bases from J, with 13 bases between. CDR3 length: 15 amino acids. CDR3 sequence: CASSWTGSSTGELFF. CDR3 bases: TGTGCCAGCAGTTGGACGGGATCGAGCACCGGGGAGCTGTTTTTT.

This clonotype turned up a few times. This chain uses TRBV12-3 or TRBV12-4 with TRBJ1-1, with a tentative D call TRBD1 (5 bases). V lost 5 bases and J 2 bases, leaving 12 bases between the germline ends. CDR3 length equals 14 residues. DNA of the CDR3: TGTGCCAGCAGTAGAGGGGACTACAACACTGAAGCTTTCTTT. It is translated as CASSRGDYNTEAFF.

The genes are TRBV20-1 and TRBJ2-2, with no clear D. With 5 bases removed from V and 1 base from J, the gap between germline ends came to 14 bases. CDR1 is DFQATT, CDR2 SNEGSKA, per germline (reference sequence). CDR3 length: 15 residues. CDR3 in amino acids: CSALSTGLNTGELFF. As DNA, the CDR3 is TGCAGTGCTCTTTCGACTGGATTGAACACCGGGGAGCTGTTTTTT.

This chain joins TRBV2 and TRBJ2-7, with a possible D match to TRBD2 (5 bases). Between the trimmed V and J ends, which lost 6 bases and 2 bases, there was a span of 11 bases. Germline loops: CDR1 SNHLY, CDR2 FYNNEI. There are 13 residues in the CDR3. The CDR3 spells CASRPRRTYEQYF. CDR3 in DNA: TGTGCCAGCAGGCCTCGGAGGACCTACGAGCAGTACTTC.

This chain joins TRBV6-2 or TRBV6-3 and TRBJ1-6, with no clear D. Germline CDR1 is MNHEY and CDR2 is SVGEGT. V was cut by 3 bases and J by 8 bases, with 11 bases left in between. The CDR3 spans 14 residues. CDR3 DNA sequence: TGTGCCAGCAGTTATCGTGGAAATGATTCACCCCTCCACTTT. Translating gives CASSYRGNDSPLHF.

This chain links TRBV10-3 with TRBJ2-3; the D is unclear. Trimming stripped 4 bases from V and 0 bases from J, with 11 bases between. This CDR3 has 15 amino acids. Germline CDR1 ENHRY, CDR2 SYGVKD. The DNA for the CDR3 is TGTGCCATCAGTGTGACGGGCGAGAGCACAGATACGCAGTATTTT. This encodes CAISVTGESTDTQYF.

This clonotype was observed many times. J is TRBJ2-3 and V is TRBV12-3 or TRBV12-4, with D perhaps TRBD1 or TRBD2 (6 bases each). This CDR3 has 13 amino acids. The V and J ends lost 3 bases and 8 bases respectively, with 12 bases between them. The CDR3: CASSFEGGGTQYF. CDR3 bases: TGTGCCAGCAGTTTCGAAGGAGGGGGTACGCAGTATTTT.

There are many counts of this clonotype. This chain joins TRBV20-1 and TRBJ2-1; D is unresolved. Germline CDR1 DFQATT, CDR2 SNEGSKA (reference sequence). Trimming shortened V by 4 bases and J by 6 bases, and 22 bases separated the two germline ends. This CDR3 region has 16 residues. The CDR3 loop is CSAIPPRVASINEQFF. In DNA, the CDR3 is TGCAGTGCTATCCCCCCCCGGGTTGCCTCCATCAATGAGCAGTTCTTC.

This clonotype occurred a few times. The rearrangement links TRBV29-1 to TRBJ2-7; D is undetermined. The V gene's germline CDR1 is SQVTM and CDR2 ANQGSEA. V lost 1 base, J lost 3 bases, and 16 bases lay in between. The CDR3 is 15 residues long. The CDR3 DNA is TGCAGCGTTGAAGCCCTCCGGGCAGGAGACTACGAGCAGTACTTC. It codes for CSVEALRAGDYEQYF.

This rearrangement joins TRBV20-1 to TRBJ2-1; 10 bases line up with TRBD2. V lost 7 bases and J lost 9; bases outside the gene matches: 9. CDR1 DFQATT and CDR2 SNEGSKA come from the germline V gene (reference sequence). The CDR3 totals 13 residues. The CDR3 is CSGQSGGAGEQFF. The CDR3 DNA follows: TGCAGTGGTCAAAGCGGGGGGGCTGGTGAGCAGTTCTTC.

The chain employs TRBV12-3 or TRBV12-4 and TRBJ1-1; D might be TRBD1 (6 bases). Trimming took 2 bases from V and 0 from J, leaving 10 bases between them. The CDR3 has 15 residues. The CDR3 loop is CASSLLGQLNTEAFF. CDR3 in DNA: TGTGCCAGCAGTTTACTCGGACAGTTGAACACTGAAGCTTTCTTT.

This clonotype was seen only a few times. The chain employs TRBV28 and TRBJ2-7; 15 bases agree with TRBD2. The CDR3 sequence is 22 residues long. Losses at the gene ends were 3 bases for V and 4 bases for J; bases not matched to a gene: 22. CDR1 is MDHEN, CDR2 SYDVKM, per germline. The CDR3 region has the DNA TGTGCCAGCAGTTTCGTGGCCCCTGGGACTAGCGGGAGGAGGCACGAAAAATACGAGCAGTACTTC. Its protein is CASSFVAPGTSGRRHEKYEQYF.

The chain carries TRBV7-2 and TRBJ1-2, with no clear D. V was pared by 5 bases and J by 6 bases, with 13 bases between. Per the germline V gene, CDR1 is SGHTA and CDR2 is FQGNSA. CDR3 length equals 13 residues. CDR3 protein: CASSANGLDGYTF. CDR3 nucleotide sequence: TGTGCCAGCAGCGCGAATGGACTAGATGGCTACACCTTC.

This clonotype was seen a handful of times. V is TRBV6-1 and J is TRBJ1-2; D perhaps matches TRBD1 (5 bases). CDR1 and CDR2 (germline): MNHNS, SASEGT. Trimming removed 10 bases at V and 5 bases at J, with 26 bases between. The CDR3 runs 16 residues. CDR3 in DNA: TGTGCCACCACTGTATTTACGGAAGGGTCAGGGTATGGCTACACCTTC. Translation gives CATTVFTEGSGYGYTF.

This clonotype was counted many times. The chain combines TRBV3-1 with TRBJ2-7; 10 bases are shared with TRBD2. The CDR3 covers 14 residues. J was trimmed by 3 bases and V by 1 base; bases with no gene match: 0. Germline CDR1 and CDR2: LGHDT and YNNKEL (reference sequence). The CDR3, as DNA: TGTGCCAGCAGCCAAGGGACTAGCGGCTACGAGCAGTACTTC. It encodes CASSQGTSGYEQYF.

This clonotype was seen more than once but under ten times. The gene calls are TRBV2 and TRBJ1-5; 9 bases line up with TRBD1. The ends lost 4 bases at V and 2 bases at J; junction bases unmatched: 3. Germline V gene sequence: CDR1 SNHLY, CDR2 FYNNEI. This CDR3 comprises 15 residues. CDR3 sequence reads: CASSGDRVGNQPQHF. CDR3 nucleotides: TGTGCCAGCAGTGGGGACAGGGTTGGCAATCAGCCCCAGCATTTT.

This clonotype was seen ten or more times. The chain joins TRBV18 to TRBJ2-3; D assignment may be TRBD1 or TRBD2 (6 bases each). Germline CDR1 and CDR2: KGHSH and LQKENI. This CDR3 comprises 16 residues. The ends were cut back, 1 base at V and 2 bases at J, with 13 bases in the middle. The CDR3 spells CASSPLEQGLTDTQYF. The CDR3 DNA reads as TGTGCCAGCTCACCACTCGAACAGGGACTCACAGATACGCAGTATTTT. The variable domain in full, completed from reference TRBV18 and TRBJ2-3, reads NAGVMQNPRHLVRRRGQEARLRCSPMKGHSHVYWYRQLPEEGLKFMVYLQKENIIDESGMPKERFSAEFPKEGPSILRIQQVVRGDSAAYFCASSPLEQGLTDTQYFGPGTRLTVL.

The J gene is TRBJ1-1, the V gene TRBV7-9; D is unresolved. Per germline, CDR1 SEHNR and CDR2 FQNEAQ (reference sequence). V gave up 5 bases and J gave up 7 bases, with 11 bases separating them. The CDR3 consists of 12 residues. In DNA form, the CDR3 reads TGTGCCAGCAGCCCAGGACCGCTTGAAGCTTTCTTT. Amino acids: CASSPGPLEAFF.

This clonotype was recorded a few times. The genes are TRBV2 and TRBJ2-2, with 7 bases identical to TRBD2. V lost 7 bases, J lost 6 bases, and 8 bases stayed unmatched. CDR1 SNHLY and CDR2 FYNNEI come from the germline V gene. This CDR3 has 14 amino acids. Here the CDR3 DNA reads TGTGCCAGCATGGCGGGAGAGTTGCCCGGGGAGCTGTTTTTT. Residues: CASMAGELPGELFF.

This chain uses TRBV18 with TRBJ1-6, with 8 positions matching TRBD1. Germline V lookup: CDR1 KGHSH, CDR2 LQKENI. After removal of 3 bases from V and 9 bases from J, the junction contained 7 bases not matched to a gene. The CDR3 loop spans 15 amino acids. CDR3 residues: CASSPTGDASSPLHF. CDR3 bases: TGTGCCAGCTCACCGACAGGGGACGCGTCTTCACCCCTCCACTTT.

This clonotype was detected many times. This chain connects TRBV3-1 to TRBJ2-1; tentative D call: TRBD2 (8 bases). Germline V gene lookup returns CDR1 LGHDT and CDR2 YNNKEL (reference sequence). The length of the CDR3 is 12 residues. V dropped 6 bases and J dropped 16 bases, with 19 bases sitting between them. The CDR3 sequence: CASRRGPGLVFF. CDR3 DNA: TGTGCCAGCAGGAGGGGGCCGGGACTAGTATTCTTC.

This clonotype was recorded many times. This chain joins TRBV9 and TRBJ2-1, with a possible D match to TRBD2 (5 bases). Germline V gene sequence: CDR1 SGDLS, CDR2 YYNGEE. CDR3 length equals 15 residues. V lost 0 bases and J lost 3, with 10 bases in between. The CDR3 bases are TGTGCCAGCAGCGTAGTGGTGGGAGACTACAATGAGCAGTTCTTC. The encoded protein is CASSVVVGDYNEQFF.